This T cell receptor beta chain was sequenced for a study of blood T cell repertoires in COVID-19. Study context: Sources were T cells, B-cell-depleted T cells, or PBMCs; the material itself was cDNA or gDNA.

Method: immunoSEQ multiplex PCR; TCRdb's copy keeps in-frame clones and lacks some. Found here are 150,000 to 200,000 clones, 87% of them singletons; the top ten hold about 12%. Seattle patients were enrolled during active infection and followed longitudinally. The receptor's source is a woman between 65 and 79 years old with COVID-19, enrolled during active disease. The specimen sequenced was peripheral blood.

CDR3 sequence: CASSPLSTQFTDTQYF. In nucleotides, the CDR3 is TGTGCCAGCAGCCCCCTGAGTACCCAATTCACAGATACGCAGTATTTT. The chain combines TRBV21-1 with TRBJ2-3; the listed D gene, TRBD2, was not tested against the DNA. TRBV21-1 is deemed a pseudogene. The CDR3 has 16 residues.